Included here is one TCR beta chain sequence, with context. This specimen includes other DNA sequences encoding the same CDR3. Libraries were prepared by immunoSEQ multiplex PCR; TCRdb keeps only in-frame clonotypes and omits some of them. Here the sample spans roughly 2.1 million clones, approximately 94% being singletons. Naive CD8 cells lacked CD45RO, underwent positive selection for CCR7 and left out terminally differentiated effector memory CD45RA+ cells. The data originate from a study of shared clonotypes between healthy human individuals. V lost 3 bases to trimming and J lost 1 base; unmatched junction nucleotides: 2. Germline V gene data show CDR1 as SGHAT and CDR2 as FQNNGV. The CDR3 length is 14 residues.

Sequencing was performed on naive CD8+ T cells from PBMCs. V and J are TRBV11-2 and TRBJ2-7; TRBD1 matches at 8 bases. The source of this sequence is a man between 18 and 29 years old in good health. Some clones in this sample may be carry-over from other donors' samples. CDR3 sequence reads: CASSFDRGSYEQYF. Written as DNA, the CDR3 is TGTGCCAGCAGCTTTGACAGGGGATCCTACGAGCAGTACTTC.